The entry below describes one T cell receptor (beta chain). These data belong to a study of T cell changes during pregnancy in multiple sclerosis. Sequencing was performed with immunoSEQ multiplex PCR; in TCRdb, only in-frame clones are kept and a portion is missing. This table holds 85,000 to 90,000 clones, approximately 95% found once. Trimming took off 6 bases at V and 5 bases at J, with 16 bases between the two ends. The germline V gene encodes CDR1 MNHEY and CDR2 SVGAGI. This CDR3 is 14 amino acids long. This sequence was found in a female donor in good health, enrolled as a control in a pregnancy study. The chain has TRBV6-5 and TRBJ1-1; D is ambiguous. The sequencing used peripheral blood, collected after pregnancy. The CDR3 loop reads CASRSTFGRTEAFF. The DNA for the CDR3 is TGTGCCAGCAGATCCACCTTTGGGCGAACTGAAGCTTTCTTT.